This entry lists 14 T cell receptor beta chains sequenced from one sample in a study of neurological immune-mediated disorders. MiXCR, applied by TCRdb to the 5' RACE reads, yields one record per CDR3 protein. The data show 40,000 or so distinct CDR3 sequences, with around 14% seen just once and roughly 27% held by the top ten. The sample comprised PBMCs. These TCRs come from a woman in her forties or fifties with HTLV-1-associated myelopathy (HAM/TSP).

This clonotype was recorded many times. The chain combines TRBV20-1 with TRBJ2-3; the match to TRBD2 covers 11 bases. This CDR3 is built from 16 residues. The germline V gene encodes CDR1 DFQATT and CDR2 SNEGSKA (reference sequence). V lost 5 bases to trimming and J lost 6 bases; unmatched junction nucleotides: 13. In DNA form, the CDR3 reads TGCAGTGCTGATTCCTTAGCGGGGGGGCGCGTGGATACGCAGTATTTT. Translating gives CSADSLAGGRVDTQYF.

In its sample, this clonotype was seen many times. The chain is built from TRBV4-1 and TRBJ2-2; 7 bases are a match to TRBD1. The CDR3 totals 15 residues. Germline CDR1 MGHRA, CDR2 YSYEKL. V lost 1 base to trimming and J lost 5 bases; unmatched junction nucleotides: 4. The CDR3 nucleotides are TGCGCCAGCAGCCAAGTGACAGGGTTGACCGGGGAGCTGTTTTTT. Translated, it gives CASSQVTGLTGELFF.

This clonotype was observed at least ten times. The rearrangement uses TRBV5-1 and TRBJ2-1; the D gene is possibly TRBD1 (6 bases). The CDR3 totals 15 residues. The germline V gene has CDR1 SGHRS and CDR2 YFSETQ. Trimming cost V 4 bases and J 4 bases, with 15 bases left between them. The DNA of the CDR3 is TGCGCCAGCAGCCCCTTTGGGGGCGCGTACAATGAGCAGTTCTTC. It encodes CASSPFGGAYNEQFF.

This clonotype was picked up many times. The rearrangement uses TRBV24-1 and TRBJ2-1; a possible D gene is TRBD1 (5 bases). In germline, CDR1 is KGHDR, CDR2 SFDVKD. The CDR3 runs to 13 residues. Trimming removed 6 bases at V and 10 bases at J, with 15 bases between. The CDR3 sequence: CATSFAGPPEQFF. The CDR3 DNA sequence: TGTGCCACCAGTTTTGCAGGGCCCCCGGAGCAGTTCTTC.

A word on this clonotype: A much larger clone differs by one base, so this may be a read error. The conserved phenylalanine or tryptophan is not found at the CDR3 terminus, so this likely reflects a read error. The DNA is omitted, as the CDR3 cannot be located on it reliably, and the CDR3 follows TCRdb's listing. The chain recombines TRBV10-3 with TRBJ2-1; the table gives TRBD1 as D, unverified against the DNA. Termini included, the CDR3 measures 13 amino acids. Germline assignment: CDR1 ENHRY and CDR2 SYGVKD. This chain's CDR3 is CAISDGQGYEQCV.

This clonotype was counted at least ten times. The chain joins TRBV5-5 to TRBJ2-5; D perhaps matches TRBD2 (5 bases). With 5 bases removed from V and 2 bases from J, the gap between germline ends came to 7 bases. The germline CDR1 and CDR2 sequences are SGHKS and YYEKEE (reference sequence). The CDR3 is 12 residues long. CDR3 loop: CASSGLQETQYF. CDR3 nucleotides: TGTGCCAGCAGTGGACTTCAAGAGACCCAGTACTTC.

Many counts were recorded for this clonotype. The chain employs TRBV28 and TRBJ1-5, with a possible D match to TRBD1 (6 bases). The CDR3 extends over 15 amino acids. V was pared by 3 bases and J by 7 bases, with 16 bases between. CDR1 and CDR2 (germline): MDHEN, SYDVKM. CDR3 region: CASSFQGQGKQPQHF. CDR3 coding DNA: TGTGCCAGCAGTTTCCAGGGGCAGGGGAAGCAGCCCCAGCATTTT.

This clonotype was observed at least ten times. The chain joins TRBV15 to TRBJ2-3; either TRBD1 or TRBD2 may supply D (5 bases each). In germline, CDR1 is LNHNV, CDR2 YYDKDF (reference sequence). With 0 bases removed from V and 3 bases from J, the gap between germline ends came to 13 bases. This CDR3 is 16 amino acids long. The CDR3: CATSREGQGVTDTQYF. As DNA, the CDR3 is TGTGCCACCAGCAGAGAGGGGCAGGGAGTGACAGATACGCAGTATTTT. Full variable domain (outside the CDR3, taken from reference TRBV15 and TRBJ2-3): DAMVIQNPRYQVTQFGKPVTLSCSQTLNHNVMYWYQQKSSQAPKLLFHYYDKDFNNEADTPDNFQSRRPNTSFCFLDIRSPGLGDTAMYLCATSREGQGVTDTQYFGPGTRLTVL.

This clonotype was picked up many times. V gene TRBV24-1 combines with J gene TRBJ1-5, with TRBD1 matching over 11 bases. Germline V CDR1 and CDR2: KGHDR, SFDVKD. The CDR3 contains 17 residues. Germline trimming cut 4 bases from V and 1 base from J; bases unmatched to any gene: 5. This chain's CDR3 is CATSDHGTGGSNQPQHF. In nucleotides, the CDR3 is TGTGCCACCAGTGACCATGGGACAGGGGGGAGCAATCAGCCCCAGCATTTT.

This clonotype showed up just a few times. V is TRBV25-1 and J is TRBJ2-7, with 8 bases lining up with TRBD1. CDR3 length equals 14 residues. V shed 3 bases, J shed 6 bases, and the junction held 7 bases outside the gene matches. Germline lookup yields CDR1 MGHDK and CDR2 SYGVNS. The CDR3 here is CASSETGDGVEQYF. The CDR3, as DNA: TGTGCCAGCAGTGAGACAGGGGACGGAGTCGAGCAGTACTTC.

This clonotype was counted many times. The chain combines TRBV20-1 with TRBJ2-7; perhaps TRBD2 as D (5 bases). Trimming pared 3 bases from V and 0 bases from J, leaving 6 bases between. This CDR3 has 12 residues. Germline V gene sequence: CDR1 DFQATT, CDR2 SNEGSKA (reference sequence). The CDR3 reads CSASGSSYEQYV. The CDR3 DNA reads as TGCAGTGCTAGTGGGAGCTCCTACGAGCAGTACGTC.

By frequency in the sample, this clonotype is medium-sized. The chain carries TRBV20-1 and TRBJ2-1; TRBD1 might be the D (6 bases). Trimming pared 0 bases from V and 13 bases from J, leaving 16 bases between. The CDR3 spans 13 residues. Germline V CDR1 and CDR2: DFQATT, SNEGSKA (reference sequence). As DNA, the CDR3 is TGCAGTGCTAGAGACCCCCTAGGGGGAGTTCAGTTCTTC. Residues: CSARDPLGGVQFF.

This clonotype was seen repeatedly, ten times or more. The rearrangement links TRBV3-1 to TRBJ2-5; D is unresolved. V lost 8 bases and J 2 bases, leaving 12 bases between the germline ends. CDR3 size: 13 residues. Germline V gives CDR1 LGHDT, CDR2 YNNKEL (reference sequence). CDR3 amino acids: CASLEARQETQYF. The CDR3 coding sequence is TGTGCCAGCCTAGAAGCTAGACAAGAGACCCAGTACTTC.

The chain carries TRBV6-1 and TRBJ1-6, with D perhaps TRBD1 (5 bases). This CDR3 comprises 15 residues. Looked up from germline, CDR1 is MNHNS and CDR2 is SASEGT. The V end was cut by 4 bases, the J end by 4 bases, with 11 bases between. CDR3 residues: CASSGGRRYNSPLHF. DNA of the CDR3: TGTGCCAGCAGTGGGGGCCGGCGGTATAATTCACCCCTCCACTTT.